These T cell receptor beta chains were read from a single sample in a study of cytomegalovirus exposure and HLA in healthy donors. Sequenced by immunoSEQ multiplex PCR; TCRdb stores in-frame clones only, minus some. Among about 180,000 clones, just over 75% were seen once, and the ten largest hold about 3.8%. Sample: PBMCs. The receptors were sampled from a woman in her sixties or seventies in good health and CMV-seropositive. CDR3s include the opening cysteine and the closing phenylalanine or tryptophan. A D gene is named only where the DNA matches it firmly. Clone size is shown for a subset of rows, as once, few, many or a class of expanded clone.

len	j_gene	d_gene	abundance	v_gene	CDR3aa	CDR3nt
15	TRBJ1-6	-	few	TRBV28	CASSLRGFDNSPLHF	TGTGCCAGCAGTTTGCGAGGGTTCGATAATTCACCCCTCCACTTT
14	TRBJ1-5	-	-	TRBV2	CASSEGPGDQPQHF	TGTGCCAGCAGTGAAGGGCCCGGGGATCAGCCCCAGCATTTT
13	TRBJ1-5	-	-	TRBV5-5	CASSFWEGQPQHF	TGTGCCAGCAGCTTCTGGGAGGGTCAGCCCCAGCATTTT
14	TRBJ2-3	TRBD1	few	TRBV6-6	CASRGQGATDTQYF	TGTGCCAGCAGGGGACAGGGGGCAACAGATACGCAGTATTTT
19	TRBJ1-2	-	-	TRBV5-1	CASSFSAGTTWGGPYGYTF	TGCGCCAGCAGCTTCTCGGCCGGGACAACCTGGGGAGGGCCCTATGGCTACACCTTC
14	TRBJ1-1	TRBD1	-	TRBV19	CASSIQQGRTEAFF	TGTGCCAGTAGTATTCAACAGGGGCGAACTGAAGCTTTCTTT
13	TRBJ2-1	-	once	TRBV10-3	CAIRVLAGNEQFF	TGTGCCATCAGGGTACTAGCAGGCAATGAGCAGTTCTTC
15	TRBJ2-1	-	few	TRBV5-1	CASSQGRLAADEQFF	TGCGCCAGCAGCCAGGGTAGACTCGCCGCCGATGAGCAGTTCTTC
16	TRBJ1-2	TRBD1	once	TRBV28	CASSSPGGGSAYGYTF	TGTGCCAGCAGTTCCCCCGGAGGGGGCTCCGCCTATGGCTACACCTTC
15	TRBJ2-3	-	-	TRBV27	CASSPRIRGTDTQYF	TGTGCCAGCAGTCCTCGGATCAGAGGAACAGATACGCAGTATTTT
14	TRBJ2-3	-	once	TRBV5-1	CASSLGEITDTQYF	TGCGCCAGCAGCTTAGGGGAAATCACAGATACGCAGTATTTT
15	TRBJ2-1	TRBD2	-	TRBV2	CASSSLAGAYNEQFF	TGTGCCAGCAGTTCACTAGCGGGAGCCTACAATGAGCAGTTCTTC
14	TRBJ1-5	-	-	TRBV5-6	CASSFRGSNQPQHF	TGTGCCAGCAGCTTTCGGGGTAGCAATCAGCCCCAGCATTTT
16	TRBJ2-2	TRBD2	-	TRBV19	CASSLLAGGPGGELFF	TGTGCCAGTAGTCTTCTAGCGGGGGGCCCCGGCGGGGAGCTGTTTTTT
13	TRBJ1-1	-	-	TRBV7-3	CASSLMGHTEAFF	TGTGCCAGCAGCTTAATGGGGCACACTGAAGCTTTCTTT
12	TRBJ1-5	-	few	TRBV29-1	CSVGGSNQPQHF	TGCAGCGTTGGGGGCAGCAATCAGCCCCAGCATTTT
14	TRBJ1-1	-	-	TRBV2	CASHYRAGATEAFF	TGTGCCAGCCACTACAGGGCAGGGGCAACTGAAGCTTTCTTT
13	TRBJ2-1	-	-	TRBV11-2	CASSFGTPNEQFF	TGTGCCAGCAGCTTTGGGACACCCAATGAGCAGTTCTTC
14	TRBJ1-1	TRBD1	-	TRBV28	CASRPGQGGSEAFF	TGTGCCAGCAGGCCGGGACAGGGTGGTTCTGAAGCTTTCTTT
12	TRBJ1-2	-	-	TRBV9	CASVAGPYGYTF	TGTGCCAGCGTGGCAGGGCCTTACGGCTACACCTTC